The next 30 T cell receptor beta chains were all read from a single sample in a study of CD8 T cells in ankylosing spondylitis. Findings of the study overall: Characteristic of ankylosing spondylitis blood, it appeared, was a TCR beta motif comprising roughly 8 highly homologous variants.

TCRdb fed the 5' RACE reads into MiXCR, producing one record per CDR3 protein. In the table there are roughly 350,000 distinct CDR3 sequences, roughly 8% of which are singletons. These receptors' antigens are unknown. The sample taken for sequencing was blood, either unsorted or a sorted T cell fraction (not recorded which). The receptors were gathered from a male donor with ankylosing spondylitis.

This clonotype occurred a few times. The chain recombines TRBV7-9 with TRBJ2-1; D tentatively reads TRBD1 or TRBD2 (5 bases each). Germline V gene sequence: CDR1 SEHNR, CDR2 FQNEAQ (reference sequence). The CDR3 consists of 15 residues. Trimming left V 3 bases short and J 4 bases short, with 13 bases between. The DNA of the CDR3 is TGTGCCAGCAGCTTGGGGACCTTGGGTTACAATGAGCAGTTCTTC. It is translated as CASSLGTLGYNEQFF.

The chain employs TRBV7-9 and TRBJ2-2; D perhaps matches TRBD2 (5 bases). Trimming took 5 bases from V and 5 from J, leaving 12 bases between them. Germline V gene data show CDR1 as SEHNR and CDR2 as FQNEAQ (reference sequence). The CDR3 runs 14 residues. Here the CDR3 reads CASSQGGWTGELFF. Here the CDR3 DNA reads TGTGCCAGCAGCCAAGGAGGTTGGACCGGGGAGCTGTTTTTT.

This clonotype was seen repeatedly, ten times or more. The chain has TRBV6-1 and TRBJ1-1, with a weak D call TRBD1 (5 bases). This CDR3 is 15 amino acids long. V lost 5 bases and J 1 base, leaving 14 bases between the germline ends. CDR1 and CDR2 from the germline V gene are MNHNS and SASEGT. CDR3 sequence: CASSHDLDTNTEAFF. The CDR3 nucleotides read TGTGCCAGCAGTCATGACTTGGACACGAACACTGAAGCTTTCTTT.

This chain connects TRBV7-9 to TRBJ1-5; perhaps TRBD1 as D (5 bases). This CDR3 is built from 13 residues. V was shortened by 6 bases and J by 4 bases, with 10 bases between the two germline ends. In germline, CDR1 is SEHNR, CDR2 FQNEAQ (reference sequence). CDR3 sequence: CASRPGPNQPQHF. In DNA, the CDR3 is TGTGCCAGCAGACCGGGACCTAATCAGCCCCAGCATTTT. Filled out from reference TRBV7-9 and TRBJ1-5, the complete variable domain reads DTGVSQNPRHKITKRGQNVTFRCDPISEHNRLYWYRQTLGQGPEFLTYFQNEAQLEKSRLLSDRFSAERPKGSFSTLEIQRTEQGDSAMYLCASRPGPNQPQHFGDGTRLSIL.

The chain uses TRBV7-3 and TRBJ2-1; D is perhaps TRBD1 (7 bases). The CDR3 sequence is 16 residues long. Germline CDR1 SGHTA, CDR2 FQGTGA. V was clipped by 5 bases and J by 2 bases, with 16 bases between them. In nucleotides, the CDR3 is TGTGCCAGCAGCCCCGCCCCCAGGGGGGCCTACAATGAGCAGTTCTTC. It codes for CASSPAPRGAYNEQFF. The whole variable domain, remainder taken from reference TRBV7-3 and TRBJ2-1, is GAGVSQTPSNKVTEKGKYVELRCDPISGHTALYWYRQSLGQGPEFLIYFQGTGAADDSGLPNDRFFAVRPEGSVSTLKIQRTERGDSAVYLCASSPAPRGAYNEQFFGPGTRLTVL.

This clonotype showed up just a few times. The rearrangement links TRBV6-5 to TRBJ2-1; 7 bases are a match to TRBD2. V gave up 0 bases and J gave up 0 bases; unmatched junction bases: 8. Germline assignment: CDR1 MNHEY and CDR2 SVGAGI. There are 18 residues in the CDR3. The CDR3 loop is CASSYSPSGRSSYNEQFF. The DNA of the CDR3 is TGTGCCAGCAGTTACTCACCTAGCGGAAGATCCTCCTACAATGAGCAGTTCTTC.

This clonotype was recorded a few times. The chain has TRBV11-2 and TRBJ2-7, with TRBD2 as a possible D gene (6 bases). Between the trimmed V and J ends, which lost 5 bases and 6 bases, there was a span of 14 bases. Looked up from germline, CDR1 is SGHAT and CDR2 is FQNNGV. The CDR3 has 13 amino acids. CDR3 DNA sequence: TGTGCCAGCAGCCTCGTTGAGGGAGGCGAGCAGTACTTC. This translates into CASSLVEGGEQYF.

The rearrangement links TRBV6-1 to TRBJ2-3; 7 nucleotides match TRBD2. From germline, CDR1 is MNHNS and CDR2 SASEGT. This CDR3 has 15 amino acids. After removal of 11 bases from V and 0 bases from J, the junction contained 11 bases not matched to a gene. The CDR3 DNA reads TGTGCCGTCGGGCGGGAGTGGTTCAGCACAGATACGCAGTATTTT. Residues: CAVGREWFSTDTQYF.

In this sample, this clonotype turned up a few times. The chain uses TRBV29-1 and TRBJ1-4, with 10 bases lining up with TRBD1. The length of the CDR3 is 14 residues. The germline CDR1 and CDR2 sequences are SQVTM and ANQGSEA. V was clipped by 7 bases and J by 3 bases; unmatched bases: 5. Written as DNA, the CDR3 is TGCAGCGCATTCGGACAGGGGGCTAATGAAAAACTGTTTTTT. Its translation: CSAFGQGANEKLFF.

This chain links TRBV7-9 with TRBJ2-7; possibly TRBD1 or TRBD2 for D (5 bases each). Trimming shortened V by 5 bases and J by 2 bases, and 13 bases separated the two germline ends. Germline-derived CDR1 and CDR2 are SEHNR and FQNEAQ (reference sequence). The CDR3 is 14 amino acids. The CDR3 DNA reads TGTGCCAGCAGCCACCGGGACCTAACCTACGAGCAGTACTTC. Translated: CASSHRDLTYEQYF.

The chain has TRBV20-1 and TRBJ2-7; D possibly uses TRBD1 or TRBD2 (5 bases each). V shed 6 bases and J shed 3 bases, with 18 bases lying between them. Germline V gene data show CDR1 as DFQATT and CDR2 as SNEGSKA (reference sequence). The CDR3 contains 14 residues. The CDR3 protein is CSATGDPGFYEQYF. As DNA, the CDR3 is TGCAGTGCCACCGGGGACCCCGGATTCTACGAGCAGTACTTC.

There are a few counts of this clonotype. The CDR3 DNA reads TGTGCCAGCAGTCCCTCTCTGCGCACAGATACGCAGTATTTT. Protein product: CASSPSLRTDTQYF. This chain links TRBV27 with TRBJ2-3; D ambiguous. The germline V and J ends were trimmed by 5 bases and 1 base, with 10 bases remaining between them. CDR3 length: 14 amino acids. The germline CDR1 and CDR2 sequences are MNHEY and SMNVEV (reference sequence).

The CDR3 DNA reads as TGTGCCAGCTCCCGGTGGGGGACACCCGGGGACACCTTC. As protein: CASSRWGTPGDTF. The rearrangement links TRBV3-1 to TRBJ1-2, with D perhaps TRBD1 (6 bases). The CDR3 extends over 13 amino acids. V was clipped by 8 bases and J by 12 bases, with 22 bases between them. Germline-derived CDR1 and CDR2 are LGHDT and YNNKEL (reference sequence).

The chain couples TRBV11-3 to TRBJ2-3; the D is unclear. CDR1 SGHNT and CDR2 YENEEA come from the germline V gene. CDR3 length: 15 amino acids. Trimming stripped 5 bases from V and 3 bases from J, with 15 bases between. CDR3 amino acids: CASSTTPVGTDTQYF. CDR3 bases: TGTGCCAGCAGCACAACCCCCGTAGGGACAGATACGCAGTATTTT.

The chain is built from TRBV29-1 and TRBJ1-2; D remains ambiguous. From germline, CDR1 is SQVTM and CDR2 ANQGSEA. With 4 bases removed from V and 7 bases from J, the gap between germline ends came to 13 bases. This CDR3 region has 12 residues. The CDR3 coding sequence is TGCAGCGTTGTTCTGGAAGGGCTTGGCTACACCTTC. Translated: CSVVLEGLGYTF.

This clonotype was seen a few times. The DNA of the CDR3 is TGCAGCGTTCCAGGGATAGCTGAAGCTTTCTTT. Translation: CSVPGIAEAFF. The chain joins TRBV29-1 to TRBJ1-1, with TRBD1 as a possible D gene (5 bases). The CDR3 length is 11 residues. The V end was cut by 5 bases, the J end by 6 bases, with 10 bases between. Germline V gene lookup returns CDR1 SQVTM and CDR2 ANQGSEA.

The rearrangement joins TRBV7-9 to TRBJ2-7; D is unclear. Trimming took off 5 bases at V and 3 bases at J, with 14 bases between the two ends. The CDR3 spans 14 residues. CDR1 is SEHNR, CDR2 FQNEAQ, per germline (reference sequence). The CDR3 region is CASSNLPVGYEQYF. CDR3 nucleotide sequence: TGTGCCAGCAGCAATTTACCCGTCGGCTACGAGCAGTACTTC.

This clonotype was seen repeatedly, ten times or more. The V and J genes are TRBV29-1 and TRBJ2-2; D remains ambiguous. The V gene lost 7 bases and the J gene lost 0 bases, with 6 bases spanning the gap. Germline CDR1 reads SQVTM; CDR2 reads ANQGSEA. The CDR3 has 12 residues. CDR3 nucleotide sequence: TGCAGCGCTGTCACGAACACCGGGGAGCTGTTTTTT. Amino acids: CSAVTNTGELFF.

V usage is TRBV11-2 and J usage is TRBJ1-4; D is uncertain. The CDR3 sequence is 16 residues long. The V end was cut by 5 bases, the J end by 0 bases, with 13 bases between. Germline loops: CDR1 SGHAT, CDR2 FQNNGV. CDR3 protein: CASSRNTGATNEKLFF. Here the CDR3 DNA reads TGTGCCAGCAGCCGGAACACCGGTGCAACTAATGAAAAACTGTTTTTT.

Many counts were recorded for this clonotype. This chain uses TRBV27 with TRBJ2-5, with 8 bases fitting TRBD2. The length of the CDR3 is 15 residues. The V segment lost 8 bases and the J segment 4 bases; nucleotides outside the gene matches: 12. Germline CDR1 and CDR2: MNHEY and SMNVEV (reference sequence). This chain's CDR3 is CASHPGGGLGETQYF. Written as DNA, the CDR3 is TGTGCCAGCCACCCGGGGGGGGGATTAGGAGAGACCCAGTACTTC.

V is TRBV20-1 and J is TRBJ2-3; TRBD1 matches at 11 bases. Germline CDR1 reads DFQATT; CDR2 reads SNEGSKA (reference sequence). The length of the CDR3 is 16 residues. The J segment lost 2 bases and the V segment lost 6 bases, leaving 10 bases of the junction unmatched. CDR3 nucleotides: TGCAGTGCCGGGCACCGGGACAGGGGGTACACAGATACGCAGTATTTT. Residues: CSAGHRDRGYTDTQYF.

This clonotype was counted ten times or more. This rearrangement joins TRBV6-2 or TRBV6-3 to TRBJ2-1; 9 positions agree with TRBD2. The V segment lost 6 bases and the J segment 8 bases; nucleotides outside the gene matches: 8. Germline V gene lookup returns CDR1 MNHEY and CDR2 SVGEGT. This CDR3 is built from 14 residues. The CDR3 here is CASRLAGPGYEQFF. As DNA, the CDR3 is TGTGCCAGCAGACTAGCGGGCCCAGGGTATGAGCAGTTCTTC.

A word on this clonotype: The junction differs from germline at one of its ends, possibly a read error. The chain has TRBV12-3 or TRBV12-4 and TRBJ2-7; 7 bases align to TRBD1. The CDR3 runs to 17 residues. The CDR3 loop reads CASSLVRDSLSSCEQYF. CDR3 bases: TGTGCCAGCAGTTTGGTCAGGGACAGCCTTAGTTCCTGCGAGCAGTACTTC.

The V and J genes are TRBV28 and TRBJ2-7, with 8 bases fitting TRBD2. Germline V lookup: CDR1 MDHEN, CDR2 SYDVKM. V dropped 11 bases and J dropped 5; count of bases not matched to a gene: 14. The CDR3 contains 14 residues. The CDR3 region has the DNA TGTGCCGCAAATCCCGGGACTAGTGCCCACGAGCAGTACTTC. This gives the protein CAANPGTSAHEQYF. The full variable domain, rest sourced from reference TRBV28 and TRBJ2-7, is DVKVTQSSRYLVKRTGEKVFLECVQDMDHENMFWYRQDPGLGLRLIYFSYDVKMKEKGDIPEGYSVSREKKERFSLILESASTNQTSMYLCAANPGTSAHEQYFGPGTRLTVT.

This clonotype was observed at least ten times. This chain uses TRBV2 with TRBJ2-7, with TRBD1 identical over 7 bases. The CDR3 is 13 residues long. Germline CDR1 is SNHLY and CDR2 is FYNNEI. V shed 6 bases, J shed 3 bases, and the junction held 5 bases outside the gene matches. CDR3 amino acids: CASSLDRDYEQYF. The CDR3 DNA sequence: TGTGCCAGCAGCCTCGACAGGGACTACGAGCAGTACTTC.

The CDR3 coding sequence is TGTGCCATCAGTGGAGAGACCACCGGGGAGCTGTTTTTT. It translates to CAISGETTGELFF. This chain links TRBV10-3 with TRBJ2-2; D ambiguous. Deletions cut 4 bases from V and 4 bases from J, with 7 bases between. The CDR3 is made up of 13 amino acids. Germline V CDR1 and CDR2: ENHRY, SYGVKD.

V gene TRBV3-1 combines with J gene TRBJ2-2; D not resolved. The CDR3 has 14 amino acids. V lost 0 bases and J 7 bases, leaving 9 bases between the germline ends. Germline lookup yields CDR1 LGHDT and CDR2 YNNKEL (reference sequence). The CDR3 spells CASSQDPDSGELFF. The CDR3 DNA is TGTGCCAGCAGCCAAGATCCTGATAGCGGGGAGCTGTTTTTT.

The V gene is TRBV20-1, the J gene TRBJ1-6, with 8 bases fitting TRBD1. The CDR3 length is 13 residues. V gave up 5 bases and J gave up 10 bases; unmatched junction bases: 7. The germline V gene encodes CDR1 DFQATT and CDR2 SNEGSKA (reference sequence). The CDR3 nucleotides read TGCAGTGCTCCGGACAGGGCCCGCTCACCCCTCCACTTT. This translates into CSAPDRARSPLHF.

The CDR3 sequence is CASTQRQPYTEAFF. CDR3 sequence (DNA): TGTGCCAGCACGCAACGACAGCCGTACACTGAAGCTTTCTTT. The chain is built from TRBV6-1 and TRBJ1-1, with D perhaps matching TRBD1 (5 bases). The germline V gene has CDR1 MNHNS and CDR2 SASEGT. The CDR3 has 14 amino acids. With 7 bases removed from V and 3 bases from J, the gap between germline ends came to 15 bases.

This clonotype appeared many times. This sequence joins TRBV6-2 or TRBV6-3 and TRBJ2-5; D unresolved. Trimming took 11 bases from V and 4 from J, leaving 20 bases between them. The CDR3 has 14 residues. The germline gives CDR1 MNHEY, CDR2 SVGEGT. In nucleotides, the CDR3 is TGTGCCGTCGAAGGCAGGAATCTCCTAGAGACCCAGTACTTC. This gives the protein CAVEGRNLLETQYF.